The clone carrying this T cell receptor (beta chain) was detected a few times. No antigen is known for it. TCRdb independently ran MiXCR on the reads; one entry per CDR3 protein. Among some 940,000 distinct CDR3 sequences, roughly a third were seen once, and the ten largest hold roughly 13%. The sample originates from a study of T cell repertoires in cytomegalovirus infection. In the study overall: Epitope selection comprised recently identified HLA-C-restricted CMV epitopes and well-studied HLA-B-restricted CMV epitopes.

J was trimmed by 4 bases and V by 4 bases; bases with no gene match: 4. The CDR3 sequence is 13 residues long. Per germline, CDR1 SGHAT and CDR2 FQDESV (reference sequence). Study-level points and caveats: HLA-C-restricted CMV-specific TCR beta clonotypes were dominant in the ex vivo response. Cumulative frequency of public TCR beta families picked out carriers of CMV plus the relevant HLA.

The sequence was collected from a human donor in good health (CMV status not recorded). Some clones in this sample may be carry-over from other donors' samples. This sample comprised cultured CD8+ T cells from PBMCs, obtained from culture after CMV antigen stimulation. J is TRBJ2-7 and V is TRBV11-1; 7 bases match TRBD1. This CDR3 is CASSSLQGYEQYV. CDR3 DNA sequence: TGTGCCAGCAGCTCCCTACAGGGGTACGAGCAGTACGTC.